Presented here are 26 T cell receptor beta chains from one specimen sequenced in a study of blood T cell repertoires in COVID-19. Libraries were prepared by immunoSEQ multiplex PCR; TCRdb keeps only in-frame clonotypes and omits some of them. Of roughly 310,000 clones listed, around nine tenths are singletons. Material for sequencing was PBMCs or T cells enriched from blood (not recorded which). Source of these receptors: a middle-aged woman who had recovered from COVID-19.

In nucleotides, the CDR3 is TGTGCCAGCTCACCAATAGGAGGGCCTCAGGAGACCCAGTACTTC. It specifies CASSPIGGPQETQYF. The chain links TRBV18 to TRBJ2-5; D perhaps matches TRBD2 (6 bases). Germline CDR1 reads KGHSH; CDR2 reads LQKENI. Trimming took 2 bases from V and 5 from J, leaving 15 bases between them. This CDR3 has 15 amino acids. The whole variable domain, remainder taken from reference TRBV18 and TRBJ2-5, is NAGVMQNPRHLVRRRGQEARLRCSPMKGHSHVYWYRQLPEEGLKFMVYLQKENIIDESGMPKERFSAEFPKEGPSILRIQQVVRGDSAAYFCASSPIGGPQETQYFGPGTRLLVL.

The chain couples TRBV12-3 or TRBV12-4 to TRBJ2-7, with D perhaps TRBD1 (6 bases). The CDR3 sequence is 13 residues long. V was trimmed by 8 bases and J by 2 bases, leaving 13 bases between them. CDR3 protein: CASATGNAYEQYF. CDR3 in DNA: TGTGCCAGCGCCACAGGGAATGCCTACGAGCAGTACTTC.

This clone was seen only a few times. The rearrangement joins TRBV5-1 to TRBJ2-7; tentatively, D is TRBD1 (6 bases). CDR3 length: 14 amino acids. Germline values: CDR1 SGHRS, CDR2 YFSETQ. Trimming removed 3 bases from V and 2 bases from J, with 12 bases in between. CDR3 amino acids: CASSSGTTAYEQYF. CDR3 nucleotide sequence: TGCGCCAGCAGCTCCGGGACAACTGCCTACGAGCAGTACTTC.

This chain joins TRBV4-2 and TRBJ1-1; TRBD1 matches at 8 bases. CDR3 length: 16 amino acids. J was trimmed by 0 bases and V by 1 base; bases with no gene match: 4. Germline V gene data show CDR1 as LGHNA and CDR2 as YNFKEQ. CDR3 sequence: CASSQGDRIMNTEAFF. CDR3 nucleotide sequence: TGTGCCAGCAGCCAAGGGGACAGGATAATGAACACTGAAGCTTTCTTT.

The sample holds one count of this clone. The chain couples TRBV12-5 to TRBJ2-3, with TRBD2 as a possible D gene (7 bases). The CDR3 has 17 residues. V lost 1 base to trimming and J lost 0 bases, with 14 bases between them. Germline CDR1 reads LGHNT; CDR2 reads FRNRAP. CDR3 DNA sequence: TGTGCTAGTGGTTTGGACGTCGGGGGGCCGAGCACAGATACGCAGTATTTT. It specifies CASGLDVGGPSTDTQYF. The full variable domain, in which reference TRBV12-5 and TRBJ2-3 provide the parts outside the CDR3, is DARVTQTPRHKVTEMGQEVTMRCQPILGHNTVFWYRQTMMQGLELLAYFRNRAPLDDSGMPKDRFSAEMPDATLATLKIQPSEPRDSAVYFCASGLDVGGPSTDTQYFGPGTRLTVL.

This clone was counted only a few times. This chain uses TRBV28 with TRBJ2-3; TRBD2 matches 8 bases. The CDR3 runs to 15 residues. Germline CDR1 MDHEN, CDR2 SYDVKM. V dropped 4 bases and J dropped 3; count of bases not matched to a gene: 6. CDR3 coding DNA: TGTGCCAGCAGTTCCGCCGGGGGGGCTACAGATACGCAGTATTTT. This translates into CASSSAGGATDTQYF.

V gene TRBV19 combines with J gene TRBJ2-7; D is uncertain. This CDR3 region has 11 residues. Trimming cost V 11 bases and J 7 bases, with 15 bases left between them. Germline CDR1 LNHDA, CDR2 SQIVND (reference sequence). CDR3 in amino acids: CAAGTFREQYF. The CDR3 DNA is TGTGCCGCAGGTACCTTTAGGGAGCAGTACTTC.

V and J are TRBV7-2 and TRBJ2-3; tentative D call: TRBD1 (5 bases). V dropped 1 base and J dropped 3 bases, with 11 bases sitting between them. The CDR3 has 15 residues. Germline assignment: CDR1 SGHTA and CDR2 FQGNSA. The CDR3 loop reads CASSLDRGQTDTQYF. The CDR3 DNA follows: TGTGCCAGCAGCTTAGATCGCGGACAAACAGATACGCAGTATTTT.

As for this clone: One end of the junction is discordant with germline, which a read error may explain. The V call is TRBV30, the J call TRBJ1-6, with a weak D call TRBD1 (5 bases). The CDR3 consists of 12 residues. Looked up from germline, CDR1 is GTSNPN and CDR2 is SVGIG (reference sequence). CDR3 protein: CARDGRNSPLHF. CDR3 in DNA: TGTGCCCGGGACGGTAGAAATTCGCCCCTCCACTTT.

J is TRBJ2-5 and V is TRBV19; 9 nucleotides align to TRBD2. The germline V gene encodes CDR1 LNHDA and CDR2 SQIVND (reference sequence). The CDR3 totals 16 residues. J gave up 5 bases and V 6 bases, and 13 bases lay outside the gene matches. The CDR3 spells CASSRGGLAVVETQYF. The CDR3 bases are TGTGCCAGTAGCCGGGGGGGACTAGCAGTAGTGGAGACCCAGTACTTC.

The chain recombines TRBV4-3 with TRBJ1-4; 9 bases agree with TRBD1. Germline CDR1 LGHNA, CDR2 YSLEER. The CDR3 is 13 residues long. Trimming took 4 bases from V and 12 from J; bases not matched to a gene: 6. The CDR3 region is CASSPGQGGQLFF. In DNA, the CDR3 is TGCGCCAGCAGCCCGGGACAGGGTGGGCAACTGTTTTTT.

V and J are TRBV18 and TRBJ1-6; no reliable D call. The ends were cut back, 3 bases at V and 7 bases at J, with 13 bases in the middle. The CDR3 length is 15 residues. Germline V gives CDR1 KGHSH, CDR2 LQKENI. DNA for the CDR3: TGTGCCAGCTCACCCACGGACGGAGGGAATTCACCCCTCCACTTT. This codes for CASSPTDGGNSPLHF.

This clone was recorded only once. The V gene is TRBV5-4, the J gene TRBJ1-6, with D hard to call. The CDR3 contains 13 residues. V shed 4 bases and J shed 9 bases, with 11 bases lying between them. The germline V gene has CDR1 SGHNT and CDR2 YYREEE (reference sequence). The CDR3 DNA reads TGTGCCAGCAGCCCCTTCCTCGGTTCACCCCTCCACTTT. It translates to CASSPFLGSPLHF. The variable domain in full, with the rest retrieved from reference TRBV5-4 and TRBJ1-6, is ETGVTQSPTHLIKTRGQQVTLRCSSQSGHNTVSWYQQALGQGPQFIFQYYREEENGRGNFPPRFSGLQFPNYSSELNVNALELDDSALYLCASSPFLGSPLHFGNGTRLTVT.

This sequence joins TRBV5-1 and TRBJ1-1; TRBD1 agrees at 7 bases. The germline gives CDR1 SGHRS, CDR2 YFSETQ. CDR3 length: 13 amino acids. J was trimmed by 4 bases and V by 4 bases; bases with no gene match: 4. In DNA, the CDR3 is TGCGCCAGCAGCGTGGACAGGCTCACTGAAGCTTTCTTT. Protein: CASSVDRLTEAFF.

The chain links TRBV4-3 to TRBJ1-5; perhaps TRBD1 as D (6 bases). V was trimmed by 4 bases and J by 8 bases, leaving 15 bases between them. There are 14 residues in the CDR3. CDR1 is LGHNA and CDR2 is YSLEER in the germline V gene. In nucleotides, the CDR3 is TGCGCCAGCAGCCCGGACAGTTTGTGGGAGCCCCAGCATTTT. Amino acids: CASSPDSLWEPQHF.

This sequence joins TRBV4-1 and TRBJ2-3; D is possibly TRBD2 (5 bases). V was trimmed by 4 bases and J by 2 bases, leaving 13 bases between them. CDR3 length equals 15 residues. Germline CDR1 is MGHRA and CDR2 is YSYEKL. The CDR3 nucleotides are TGCGCCAGCAGCCCAAACGGGATACCCACAGATACGCAGTATTTT. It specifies CASSPNGIPTDTQYF.

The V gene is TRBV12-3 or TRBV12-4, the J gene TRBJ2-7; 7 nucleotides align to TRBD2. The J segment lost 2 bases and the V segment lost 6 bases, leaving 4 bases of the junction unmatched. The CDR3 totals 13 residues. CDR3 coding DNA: TGTGCCAGCAGGGCGGGACTAACCTACGAGCAGTACTTC. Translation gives CASRAGLTYEQYF.

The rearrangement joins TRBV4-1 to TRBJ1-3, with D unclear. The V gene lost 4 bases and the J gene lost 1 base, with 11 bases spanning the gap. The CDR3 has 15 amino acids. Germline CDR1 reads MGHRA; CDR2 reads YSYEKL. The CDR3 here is CASSPSWLSGNTIYF. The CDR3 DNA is TGCGCCAGCAGCCCTTCCTGGCTTTCTGGAAACACCATATATTTT.

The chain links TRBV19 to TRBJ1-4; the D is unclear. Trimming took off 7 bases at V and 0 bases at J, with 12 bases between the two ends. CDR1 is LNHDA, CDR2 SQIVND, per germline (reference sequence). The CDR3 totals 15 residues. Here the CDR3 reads CASTPNEATNEKLFF. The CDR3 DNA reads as TGTGCCAGTACTCCAAACGAGGCAACTAATGAAAAACTGTTTTTT. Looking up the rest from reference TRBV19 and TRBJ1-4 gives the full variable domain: DGGITQSPKYLFRKEGQNVTLSCEQNLNHDAMYWYRQDPGQGLRLIYYSQIVNDFQKGDIAEGYSVSREKKESFPLTVTSAQKNPTAFYLCASTPNEATNEKLFFGSGTQLSVL.

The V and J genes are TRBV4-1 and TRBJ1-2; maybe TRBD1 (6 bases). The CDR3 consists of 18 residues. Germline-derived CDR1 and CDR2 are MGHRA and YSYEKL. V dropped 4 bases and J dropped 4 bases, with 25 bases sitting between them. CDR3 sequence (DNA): TGCGCCAGCAGCCGCCTCCCAGGACAGTTGGGCCAAATCTATGGCTACACCTTC. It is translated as CASSRLPGQLGQIYGYTF.

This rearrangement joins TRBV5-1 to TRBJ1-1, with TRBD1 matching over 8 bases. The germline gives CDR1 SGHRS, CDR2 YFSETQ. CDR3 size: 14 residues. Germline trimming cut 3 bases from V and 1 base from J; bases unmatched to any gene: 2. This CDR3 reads CASSSTGENTEAFF. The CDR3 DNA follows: TGCGCCAGCAGCTCGACAGGGGAGAACACTGAAGCTTTCTTT.

CDR3 protein: CASSALTGDDQPQHF. For the CDR3, the DNA is TGTGCCAGCAGTGCCCTGACAGGGGACGATCAGCCCCAGCATTTT. The gene calls are TRBV2 and TRBJ1-5; 8 bases fit TRBD1. The germline gives CDR1 SNHLY, CDR2 FYNNEI. The CDR3 contains 15 residues. With V trimmed by 4 bases and J by 5 bases, 7 bases remained unmatched.

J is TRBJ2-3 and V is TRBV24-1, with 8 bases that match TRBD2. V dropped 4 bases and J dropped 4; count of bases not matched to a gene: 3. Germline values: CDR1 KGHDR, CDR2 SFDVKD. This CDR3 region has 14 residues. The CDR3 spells CATSEAGAADTQYF. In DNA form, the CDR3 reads TGTGCCACCAGTGAAGCGGGAGCTGCAGATACGCAGTATTTT.

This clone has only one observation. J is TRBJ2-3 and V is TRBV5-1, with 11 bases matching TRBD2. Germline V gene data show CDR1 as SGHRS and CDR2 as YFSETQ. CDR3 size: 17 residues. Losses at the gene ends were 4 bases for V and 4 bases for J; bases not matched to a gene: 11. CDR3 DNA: TGCGCCAGCAGCCCCTGGGGTAGCGGGGGGGGACCAGATACGCAGTATTTT. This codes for CASSPWGSGGGPDTQYF.

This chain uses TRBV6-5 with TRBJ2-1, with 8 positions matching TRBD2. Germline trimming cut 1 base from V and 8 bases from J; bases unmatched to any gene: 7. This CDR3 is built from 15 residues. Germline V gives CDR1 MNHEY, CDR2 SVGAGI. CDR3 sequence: CASSYLAGGGYEQFF. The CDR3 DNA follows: TGTGCCAGCAGTTACTTGGCGGGAGGAGGGTATGAGCAGTTCTTC.

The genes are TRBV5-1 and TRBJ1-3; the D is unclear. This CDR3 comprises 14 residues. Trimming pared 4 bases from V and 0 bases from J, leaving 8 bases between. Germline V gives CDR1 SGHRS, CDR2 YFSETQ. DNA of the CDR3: TGCGCCAGCAGCAACGGGATCTCTGGAAACACCATATATTTT. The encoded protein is CASSNGISGNTIYF.